A selection of T cell receptor beta chains follows, all from one sample in a study of siplizumab effects on memory and regulatory T cells. Profiled with immunoSEQ multiplex PCR; TCRdb holds only in-frame clones, not every one. The data contain some 100,000 clones, roughly 94% of them singletons. Sequencing used Tregs sorted from blood. All receptors derive from a human donor in good health. CDR3s leave out the opening cysteine and the closing phenylalanine or tryptophan.

V gene: TRBV7-9; J gene: TRBJ2-7; CDR3 protein: ASSFEGGHEQY
V gene: TRBV7-9; J gene: TRBJ2-7; CDR3 protein: ASSNPLAATYEQY
V gene: TRBV4-2; J gene: TRBJ2-3; CDR3 protein: ASSPPGAGGLLSTDTQY
V gene: TRBV2; J gene: TRBJ1-2; CDR3 protein: ASSEMALRRYGYT
V gene: TRBV18; J gene: TRBJ2-3; CDR3 protein: ASSPRPASGGPYSTDTQY
V gene: TRBV11-2; J gene: TRBJ1-1; CDR3 protein: ASSLVWTGARIMNTEAF
V gene: TRBV11-1; J gene: TRBJ1-5; CDR3 protein: ASSLVGRGCNQPQH
V gene: TRBV6-5; J gene: TRBJ1-1; CDR3 protein: ASSSFLKSRTRAF
V gene: TRBV7-9; J gene: TRBJ2-7; CDR3 protein: ASSLADEQY
V gene: TRBV23-1; J gene: TRBJ2-1; CDR3 protein: ASSQLGTDLVHNEQF
V gene: TRBV6-1; J gene: TRBJ1-4; CDR3 protein: ASSDIRGLGEKLF
V gene: TRBV15; J gene: TRBJ2-5; CDR3 protein: ATSRVSSGGDGETQY
V gene: TRBV10-3; J gene: TRBJ2-1; CDR3 protein: ATDKDSGSYNEQF
V gene: TRBV9; J gene: TRBJ2-5; CDR3 protein: ASSVGIRRYQETQY
V gene: TRBV11-2; J gene: TRBJ2-4; CDR3 protein: ASSPRQALLAKNIQY
V gene: TRBV19; J gene: TRBJ1-1; CDR3 protein: ASSYYRGNTEAF
V gene: TRBV12-5; J gene: TRBJ2-7; CDR3 protein: ASGQSLQGGLSYEQY
V gene: TRBV5-1; J gene: TRBJ2-7; CDR3 protein: ASQNQVMGYEQY
V gene: TRBV30; J gene: TRBJ2-1; CDR3 protein: AWAKRPISGYNEQF
V gene: TRBV27; J gene: TRBJ1-1; CDR3 protein: ASSLSAGRTEAF
V gene: TRBV30; J gene: TRBJ1-1; CDR3 protein: ASARQQNTEAF
V gene: TRBV9; J gene: TRBJ1-1; CDR3 protein: ASSVDSPPNTEAF
V gene: TRBV29-1; J gene: TRBJ2-5; CDR3 protein: SVGGNEETQY
V gene: TRBV7-8; J gene: TRBJ1-1; CDR3 protein: ASSGTGEGRAF
V gene: TRBV10-2; J gene: TRBJ2-5; CDR3 protein: ASRRTSFETQY
V gene: TRBV2; J gene: TRBJ2-7; CDR3 protein: ASPPASGTAVLEQY
V gene: TRBV18; J gene: TRBJ2-3; CDR3 protein: ASSPFQKDSDTQY
V gene: TRBV2; J gene: TRBJ1-1; CDR3 protein: ASSEAKGITEAF
V gene: TRBV10-2; J gene: TRBJ1-5; CDR3 protein: ASSERRISNQPQH
V gene: TRBV7-2; J gene: TRBJ1-1; CDR3 protein: ASSLDRGAEAF
V gene: TRBV19; J gene: TRBJ1-3; CDR3 protein: ASKGPWGVSGNTIY
V gene: TRBV5-1; J gene: TRBJ2-3; CDR3 protein: ASSLGGFEDTQY
V gene: TRBV2; J gene: TRBJ2-3; CDR3 protein: ASSKAGGDTQY
V gene: TRBV12-5; J gene: TRBJ1-5; CDR3 protein: ASGLGTGNQPQH
V gene: TRBV7-8; J gene: TRBJ2-1; CDR3 protein: ASSFSGRADNEQF
V gene: TRBV5-1; J gene: TRBJ2-2; CDR3 protein: ASRRTANTGELF
V gene: TRBV7-3; J gene: TRBJ2-3; CDR3 protein: ASSAGGLSTDTQY
V gene: TRBV19; J gene: TRBJ2-3; CDR3 protein: ASSIRLAGGPYTQY
V gene: TRBV19; J gene: TRBJ2-1; CDR3 protein: ASSTLGRGGANEQF
V gene: TRBV19; J gene: TRBJ2-5; CDR3 protein: ASSLGQGGGRETQY
V gene: TRBV5-1; J gene: TRBJ2-2; CDR3 protein: ASSSGLNTGELF
V gene: TRBV20-1; J gene: TRBJ2-1; CDR3 protein: RTVFGNEQF
V gene: TRBV6-6; J gene: TRBJ2-1; CDR3 protein: ASSSRSSHYNEQF
V gene: TRBV11-2; J gene: TRBJ2-5; CDR3 protein: ASSLFSDGAIQETQY